This T cell receptor (beta chain) was identified in a study of regulatory T cells in long-lasting Graves disease. Time point described: newly diagnosed GD, antithyroid drugs for less than 3 months. From PBMCs, RNA was extracted and then used to make the TCR library. Per the germline V gene, CDR1 is GTSNPN and CDR2 is SVGIG (reference sequence). Trimming at V came to 1 base and at J to 1 base, leaving 4 bases not matched to a gene. CDR3 length: 15 residues. Sequencing libraries for TCR beta were prepared with iRepertoire HTBI primers and Arm-PCR of CDR3 regions. Using its own MiXCR run on the multiplex PCR reads, TCRdb lists one record per CDR3 protein. The table lists 540,000 or so distinct CDR3 sequences, approximately 13% of them singletons. These data were also reused for a study on T cells in Graves' hyperthyroidism and ophthalmopathy. That paper states: Stable Graves' hyperthyroidism denoted no ophthalmopathy progression over 18 months.

This specimen was peripheral blood mononuclear cells (PBMCs), taken at new diagnosis, from a patient treated with antithyroid drugs. This rearrangement joins TRBV30 to TRBJ1-5, with 7 bases lining up with TRBD1. This sequence originates from a man aged 25-45 years with Graves disease. Written as DNA, the CDR3 is TGTGCCTGGAGTGAGGGGGCGGCGAGCAATCAGCCCCAGCATTTT. Translation: CAWSEGAASNQPQHF. Full variable domain (remainder filled in from reference TRBV30 and TRBJ1-5): SQTIHQWPATLVQPVGSPLSLECTVEGTSNPNLYWYRQAAGRGLQLLFYSVGIGQISSEVPQNLSASRPQDRQFILSSKKLLLSDSGFYLCAWSEGAASNQPQHFGDGTRLSIL.